This TCR beta chain was identified in a study of cytomegalovirus exposure and HLA in healthy donors. Researchers ran the PCR with 60 Vbeta and 13 Jbeta primers. TCRdb's table, derived via immunoSEQ multiplex PCR, lists solely in-frame clones and lacks some. The sample holds about 160,000 clones; around 77% are singletons and the top ten take 1%. Germline V gives CDR1 ENHRY, CDR2 SYGVKD. After removal of 2 bases from V and 4 bases from J, the junction contained 5 bases not matched to a gene. The CDR3 sequence is 15 residues long. The chain employs TRBV10-3 and TRBJ1-1; 9 bases agree with TRBD1. The clonotype was recovered from a woman aged 45-59 years in good health and CMV-seropositive. The specimen was PBMCs. This CDR3 reads CAISETGQGRTEAFF. The CDR3 bases are TGTGCCATCAGTGAGACCGGACAGGGGCGCACTGAAGCTTTCTTT.